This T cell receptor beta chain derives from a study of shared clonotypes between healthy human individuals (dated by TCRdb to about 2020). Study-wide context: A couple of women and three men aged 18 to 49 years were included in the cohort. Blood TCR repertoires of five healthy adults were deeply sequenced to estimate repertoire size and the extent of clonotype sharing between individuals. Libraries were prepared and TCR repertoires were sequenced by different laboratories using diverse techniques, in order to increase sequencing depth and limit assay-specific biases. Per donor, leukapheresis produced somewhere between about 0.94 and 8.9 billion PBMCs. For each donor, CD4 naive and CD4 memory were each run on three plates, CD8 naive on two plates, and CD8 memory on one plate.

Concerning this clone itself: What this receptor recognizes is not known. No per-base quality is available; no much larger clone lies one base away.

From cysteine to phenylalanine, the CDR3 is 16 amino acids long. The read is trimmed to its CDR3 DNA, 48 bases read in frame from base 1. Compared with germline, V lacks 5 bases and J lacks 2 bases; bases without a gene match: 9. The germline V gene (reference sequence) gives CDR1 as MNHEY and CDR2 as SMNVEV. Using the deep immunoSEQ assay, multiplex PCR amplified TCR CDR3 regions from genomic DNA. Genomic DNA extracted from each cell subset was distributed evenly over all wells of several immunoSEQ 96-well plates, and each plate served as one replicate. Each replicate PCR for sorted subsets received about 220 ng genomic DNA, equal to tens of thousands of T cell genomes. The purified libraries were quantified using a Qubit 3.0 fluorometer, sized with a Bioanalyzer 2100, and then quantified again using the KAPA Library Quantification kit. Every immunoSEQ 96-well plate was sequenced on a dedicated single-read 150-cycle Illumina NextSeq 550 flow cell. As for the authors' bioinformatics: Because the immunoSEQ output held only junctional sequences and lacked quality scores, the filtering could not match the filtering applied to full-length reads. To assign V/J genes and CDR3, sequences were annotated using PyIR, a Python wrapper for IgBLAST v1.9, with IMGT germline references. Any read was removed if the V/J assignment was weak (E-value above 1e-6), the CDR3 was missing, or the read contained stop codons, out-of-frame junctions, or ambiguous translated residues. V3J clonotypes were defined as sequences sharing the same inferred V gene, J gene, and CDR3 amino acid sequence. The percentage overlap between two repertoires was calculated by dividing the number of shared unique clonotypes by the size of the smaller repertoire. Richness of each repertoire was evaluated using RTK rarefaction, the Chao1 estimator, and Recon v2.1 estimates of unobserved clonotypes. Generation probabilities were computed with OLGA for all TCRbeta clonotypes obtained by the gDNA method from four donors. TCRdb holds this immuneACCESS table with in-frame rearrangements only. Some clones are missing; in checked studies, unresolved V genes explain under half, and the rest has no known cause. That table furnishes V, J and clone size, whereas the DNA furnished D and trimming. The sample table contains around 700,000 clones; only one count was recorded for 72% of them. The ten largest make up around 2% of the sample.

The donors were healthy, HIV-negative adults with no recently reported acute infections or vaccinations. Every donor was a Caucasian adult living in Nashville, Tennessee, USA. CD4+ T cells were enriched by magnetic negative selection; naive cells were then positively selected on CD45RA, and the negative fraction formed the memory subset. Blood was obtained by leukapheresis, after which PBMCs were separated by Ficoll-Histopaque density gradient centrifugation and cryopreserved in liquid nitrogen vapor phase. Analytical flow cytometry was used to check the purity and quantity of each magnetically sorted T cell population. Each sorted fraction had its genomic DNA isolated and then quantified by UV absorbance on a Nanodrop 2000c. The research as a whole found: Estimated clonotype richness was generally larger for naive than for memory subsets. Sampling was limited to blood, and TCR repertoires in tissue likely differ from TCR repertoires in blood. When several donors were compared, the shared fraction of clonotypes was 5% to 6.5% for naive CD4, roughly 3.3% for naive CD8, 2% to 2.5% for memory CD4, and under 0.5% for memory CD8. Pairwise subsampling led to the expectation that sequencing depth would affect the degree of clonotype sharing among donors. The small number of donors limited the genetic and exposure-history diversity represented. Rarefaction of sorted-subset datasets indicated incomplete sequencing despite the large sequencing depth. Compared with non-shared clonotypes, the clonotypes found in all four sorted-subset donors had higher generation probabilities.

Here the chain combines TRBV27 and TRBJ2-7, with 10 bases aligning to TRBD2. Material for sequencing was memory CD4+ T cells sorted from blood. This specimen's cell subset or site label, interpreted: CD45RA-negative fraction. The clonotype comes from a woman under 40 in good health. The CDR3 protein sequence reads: CASSRLISGRPYEQYF. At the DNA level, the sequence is TGTGCCAGCAGTAGACTAATTAGCGGGAGGCCCTACGAGCAGTACTTC.